This T cell receptor beta chain was sequenced for a study of blood T cells in healthy people across ages. J gave up 3 bases and V 2 bases, and 6 bases lay outside the gene matches. CDR3 size: 15 residues. Primers used in a second PCR of about 7 to 12 cycles were a sample-barcoded 5' primer and a J-beta primer mix. TCRdb independently ran MiXCR on the 5' RACE reads; one entry per CDR3 protein. The sample records hundreds of thousands of distinct CDR3 sequences, roughly 21% being singletons. This clonotype was counted a few times. The source material was blood. J is TRBJ2-7 and V is TRBV12-3 or TRBV12-4, with TRBD1 matching 8 bases. The origin of this receptor is a man in his 70s in good health. As DNA, the CDR3 is TGTGCCAGCAGTTTAATGCTGGGACAGGTCTACGAGCAGTACTTC. Translation: CASSLMLGQVYEQYF.